Below, 26 T cell receptor beta chains from the same sample are listed, as sequenced in a study of response to subunit inactivated influenza vaccine listed by TCRdb under 2018. Library generation was performed with RT-PCR. Sequencing relied on an Illumina HiSeq 2500. In-frame beta chains were kept once TCRdb had trimmed the public reads at Q25 with fastp and called clones with MiXCR. Rows merge per CDR3 protein into single entries with the most common DNA and genes. Within this sample are 530,000 or so distinct CDR3 sequences, with 10% to 15% of them counted one time only. Roughly 10% of the sample rests with the top ten. The specimen comprised PBMCs from blood, sampled on the day of vaccination. Receptor source: a man in his fifties who received an inactivated influenza vaccine. Donor details come from another sample of the same person, matched by shared clones.

The V and J genes are TRBV18 and TRBJ2-2, with TRBD2 as a possible D gene (6 bases). Trimming took off 6 bases at V and 6 bases at J, with 17 bases between the two ends. There are 15 residues in the CDR3. CDR1 and CDR2 (germline): KGHSH, LQKENI. The CDR3 DNA follows: TGTGCCAGCTCGCCCCAAGGAGGGCTGGCCGGGGAGCTGTTTTTT. Amino acid sequence: CASSPQGGLAGELFF.

The chain joins TRBV15 to TRBJ2-3; no firm D call. CDR1 is LNHNV, CDR2 YYDKDF, per germline (reference sequence). V lost 1 base, J lost 0 bases, and 8 bases lay in between. The CDR3 is 15 amino acids. The CDR3 loop reads CATSRGPSSTDTQYF. DNA of the CDR3: TGTGCCACCAGCAGAGGGCCTTCCAGCACAGATACGCAGTATTTT. Drawing the rest from reference TRBV15 and TRBJ2-3, the complete variable domain is DAMVIQNPRYQVTQFGKPVTLSCSQTLNHNVMYWYQQKSSQAPKLLFHYYDKDFNNEADTPDNFQSRRPNTSFCFLDIRSPGLGDTAMYLCATSRGPSSTDTQYFGPGTRLTVL.

This clonotype was detected a few times. J is TRBJ2-7 and V is TRBV11-1; D unresolved. V dropped 0 bases and J dropped 0 bases, with 9 bases sitting between them. Germline loops: CDR1 SGHAT, CDR2 FQDESV (reference sequence). The CDR3 contains 15 residues. The CDR3, as DNA: TGTGCCAGCAGCTTAGCCCGACTCAGCTCCTACGAGCAGTACTTC. Its protein product is CASSLARLSSYEQYF.

The chain carries TRBV18 and TRBJ2-3; D is possibly TRBD2 (5 bases). The CDR3 is 16 amino acids. With 2 bases removed from V and 3 bases from J, the gap between germline ends came to 15 bases. Looked up from germline, CDR1 is KGHSH and CDR2 is LQKENI. CDR3 bases: TGTGCCAGCTCACCAGATTGGGAGAGAGGGACAGATACGCAGTATTTT. Amino acid sequence: CASSPDWERGTDTQYF. The full variable domain, its missing parts supplied by reference TRBV18 and TRBJ2-3, is NAGVMQNPRHLVRRRGQEARLRCSPMKGHSHVYWYRQLPEEGLKFMVYLQKENIIDESGMPKERFSAEFPKEGPSILRIQQVVRGDSAAYFCASSPDWERGTDTQYFGPGTRLTVL.

This clonotype was recorded many times. The genes are TRBV5-1 and TRBJ2-2; no definite D call. With 0 bases removed from V and 7 bases from J, the gap between germline ends came to 10 bases. There are 14 residues in the CDR3. The V gene's germline CDR1 is SGHRS and CDR2 YFSETQ. The CDR3 sequence: CASSLDTLGGELFF. CDR3 coding DNA: TGCGCCAGCAGCTTGGACACCCTCGGCGGGGAGCTGTTTTTT.

This clonotype appeared a few times. V gene TRBV6-2 or TRBV6-3 combines with J gene TRBJ1-1, with D tentatively TRBD1 (5 bases). This CDR3 spans 18 amino acids. CDR1 is MNHEY, CDR2 SVGEGT, per germline. V was shortened by 0 bases and J by 2 bases, with 19 bases between the two germline ends. CDR3 DNA: TGTGCCAGCAGTTACTCAAACGGGGCCATGGCCCTAAACACTGAAGCTTTCTTT. Its protein product is CASSYSNGAMALNTEAFF.

The genes are TRBV7-2 and TRBJ2-3; D assignment may be TRBD1 or TRBD2 (5 bases each). Trimming shortened V by 5 bases and J by 3 bases, and 15 bases separated the two germline ends. The CDR3 has 15 amino acids. The germline V gene has CDR1 SGHTA and CDR2 FQGNSA. The CDR3, as DNA: TGTGCCAGCAGCCAGTGGGACCTAGAAACAGATACGCAGTATTTT. It specifies CASSQWDLETDTQYF.

A few counts support this clonotype. The chain employs TRBV20-1 and TRBJ2-2, with TRBD2 as a possible D gene (6 bases). V was pared by 3 bases and J by 7 bases, with 15 bases between. CDR1 and CDR2 (germline): DFQATT, SNEGSKA (reference sequence). The CDR3 runs to 14 residues. DNA for the CDR3: TGCAGTGCTAGTGATGTAGGAGCGGGCGGGGAGCTGTTTTTT. This codes for CSASDVGAGGELFF.

There are a few counts of this clonotype. V and J are TRBV6-5 and TRBJ2-3, with D unclear. This CDR3 has 17 residues. The germline V gene has CDR1 MNHEY and CDR2 SVGAGI. Trimming took 0 bases from V and 2 from J, leaving 15 bases between them. The CDR3 DNA sequence: TGTGCCAGCAGTTACTCGATTGCCCCGAATCCCACAGATACGCAGTATTTT. This translates into CASSYSIAPNPTDTQYF.

The chain has TRBV5-1 and TRBJ1-2; weak D call: TRBD1 (6 bases). CDR1 and CDR2 from the germline V gene are SGHRS and YFSETQ. Deletions cut 0 bases from V and 4 bases from J, with 13 bases between. The CDR3 sequence is 15 residues long. CDR3 protein: CASSLARGAGYGYTF. In DNA form, the CDR3 reads TGCGCCAGCAGCTTGGCGCGGGGGGCAGGCTATGGCTACACCTTC.

This clonotype was detected a few times. V and J are TRBV6-1 and TRBJ2-5; D may be TRBD1 (6 bases). CDR1 is MNHNS and CDR2 is SASEGT in the germline V gene. Trimming removed 10 bases at V and 5 bases at J, with 23 bases between. The CDR3 spans 15 residues. CDR3 bases: TGTGCCACCTCCGAACAGGGAGAACGTTCGGAGACCCAGTACTTC. It is translated as CATSEQGERSETQYF.

This chain joins TRBV15 and TRBJ2-7, with 10 nucleotides matching TRBD1. Germline V CDR1 and CDR2: LNHNV, YYDKDF (reference sequence). V was pared by 0 bases and J by 3 bases, with 8 bases of the junction left unmatched. CDR3 length equals 17 residues. Here the CDR3 reads CATSREGQGFRRYEQYF. CDR3 DNA sequence: TGTGCCACCAGCAGAGAGGGACAGGGGTTTAGACGCTACGAGCAGTACTTC.

This sequence joins TRBV5-1 and TRBJ2-7, with D possibly being TRBD1 (7 bases). This CDR3 spans 14 amino acids. V lost 4 bases and J lost 1, with 12 bases in between. Germline V gives CDR1 SGHRS, CDR2 YFSETQ. The CDR3, as DNA: TGCGCCAGCAGCGTGGCGGGACAGTCCTACGAGCAGTACTTC. Its translation: CASSVAGQSYEQYF.

The table lists this clonotype with a few counts. The chain carries TRBV18 and TRBJ2-7; 9 bases agree with TRBD1. Germline lookup yields CDR1 KGHSH and CDR2 LQKENI. J was trimmed by 2 bases and V by 5 bases; bases with no gene match: 7. This CDR3 comprises 15 residues. CDR3 in DNA: TGTGCCAGCTCAAAAACGGGACAGGGAGCCTACGAGCAGTACTTC. This gives the protein CASSKTGQGAYEQYF.

The genes are TRBV20-1 and TRBJ2-1, with 13 bases lining up with TRBD2. Germline values: CDR1 DFQATT, CDR2 SNEGSKA (reference sequence). V gave up 6 bases and J gave up 0 bases; unmatched junction bases: 2. CDR3 size: 15 residues. In DNA, the CDR3 is TGCAGTGCAACTAGCGGGAGGGACTCCTACAATGAGCAGTTCTTC. It specifies CSATSGRDSYNEQFF.

CDR3 sequence: CASSQDPGQGLEQYF. The CDR3 DNA reads TGTGCCAGCAGCCAAGATCCCGGACAGGGTCTCGAGCAGTACTTC. This chain joins TRBV4-2 and TRBJ2-7; 8 bases fit TRBD1. Germline V gene sequence: CDR1 LGHNA, CDR2 YNFKEQ. The CDR3 covers 15 residues. V dropped 0 bases and J dropped 6; count of bases not matched to a gene: 7.

V is TRBV25-1 and J is TRBJ2-3; D might be TRBD1 (9 bases). Germline V gene sequence: CDR1 MGHDK, CDR2 SYGVNS. The CDR3 is made up of 16 amino acids. Deletions cut 0 bases from V and 6 bases from J, with 16 bases between. CDR3: CASSEYSGTGLDTQYF. The CDR3 nucleotides are TGTGCCAGCAGTGAATATAGCGGGACAGGGTTGGATACGCAGTATTTT.

This rearrangement joins TRBV24-1 to TRBJ2-5; TRBD2 agrees at 8 bases. J gave up 2 bases and V 5 bases, and 6 bases lay outside the gene matches. The germline V gene encodes CDR1 KGHDR and CDR2 SFDVKD. CDR3 length equals 15 residues. The CDR3 protein is CATSVRLAGQETQYF. Written as DNA, the CDR3 is TGTGCCACCAGTGTTAGGCTAGCGGGTCAAGAGACCCAGTACTTC.

The chain recombines TRBV3-1 with TRBJ2-7, with D maybe TRBD2 (6 bases). The germline V and J ends were trimmed by 0 bases and 0 bases, with 12 bases remaining between them. The CDR3 consists of 16 residues. Germline CDR1 LGHDT, CDR2 YNNKEL (reference sequence). CDR3: CASSQDWLASSYEQYF. The CDR3 DNA reads TGTGCCAGCAGCCAAGACTGGCTAGCGAGCTCCTACGAGCAGTACTTC.

Ten or more counts support this clonotype. This chain uses TRBV7-8 with TRBJ2-2; no reliable D call. The CDR3 has 13 residues. The ends were cut back, 5 bases at V and 7 bases at J, with 11 bases in the middle. Germline CDR1 is SGHVS and CDR2 is FQNEAQ. CDR3 sequence (DNA): TGTGCCAGCAGCCTCGGGCCCAACGGGGAGCTGTTTTTT. This encodes CASSLGPNGELFF. The whole variable domain, remainder taken from reference TRBV7-8 and TRBJ2-2, is GAGVSQSPRYKVAKRGQDVALRCDPISGHVSLFWYQQALGQGPEFLTYFQNEAQLDKSGLPSDRFFAERPEGSVSTLKIQRTQQEDSAVYLCASSLGPNGELFFGEGSRLTVL.

This clonotype was seen a few times. V usage is TRBV6-2 or TRBV6-3 and J usage is TRBJ1-1, with a tentative D call TRBD1 (6 bases). The CDR3 has 14 residues. Germline CDR1 and CDR2: MNHEY and SVGEGT. V lost 2 bases to trimming and J lost 4 bases, with 11 bases between them. CDR3 in amino acids: CASSYHQGFTEAFF. Written as DNA, the CDR3 is TGTGCCAGCAGTTACCATCAGGGGTTCACTGAAGCTTTCTTT.

The table lists this clonotype with a few counts. The V and J genes are TRBV18 and TRBJ2-2, with TRBD2 matching over 11 bases. The germline V gene has CDR1 KGHSH and CDR2 LQKENI. This CDR3 is 16 amino acids long. Trimming cost V 0 bases and J 4 bases; bases outside gene matches: 1. CDR3 region: CASSPPLAGVTGELFF. The CDR3 coding sequence is TGTGCCAGCTCACCACCACTAGCGGGAGTCACCGGGGAGCTGTTTTTT.

The CDR3 protein is CASTTVLRGLTYEQYF. DNA for the CDR3: TGTGCCAGCACAACCGTTTTGCGCGGCCTAACCTACGAGCAGTACTTC. The chain carries TRBV12-3 or TRBV12-4 and TRBJ2-7; unclear D gene. The CDR3 covers 16 residues. Trimming cost V 7 bases and J 2 bases, with 21 bases left between them.

This clonotype was detected only a few times. This chain connects TRBV7-2 to TRBJ2-7; 11 nucleotides agree with TRBD2. Germline loops: CDR1 SGHTA, CDR2 FQGNSA. The V and J ends lost 1 base and 4 bases, in that order; junction bases with no gene match: 6. This CDR3 comprises 16 residues. CDR3 region: CASSLGIAGGQYEQYF. CDR3 in DNA: TGTGCCAGCAGCTTAGGTATAGCGGGAGGGCAATACGAGCAGTACTTC.

The table lists this clonotype with many counts. The rearrangement uses TRBV12-3 or TRBV12-4 and TRBJ1-1; D is ambiguous. The CDR3 totals 13 residues. V dropped 2 bases and J dropped 0 bases, with 4 bases sitting between them. CDR3 sequence: CASSLRVNTEAFF. The CDR3 nucleotides read TGTGCCAGCAGTTTAAGGGTGAACACTGAAGCTTTCTTT.

There are a few counts of this clonotype. The chain has TRBV7-9 and TRBJ2-2, with a tentative D call TRBD2 (6 bases). This CDR3 is built from 14 residues. The ends were cut back, 6 bases at V and 2 bases at J, with 10 bases in the middle. Germline V CDR1 and CDR2: SEHNR, FQNEAQ (reference sequence). The CDR3 loop reads CASSRGINTGELFF. The CDR3 DNA reads as TGTGCCAGCAGTCGGGGGATTAACACCGGGGAGCTGTTTTTT.